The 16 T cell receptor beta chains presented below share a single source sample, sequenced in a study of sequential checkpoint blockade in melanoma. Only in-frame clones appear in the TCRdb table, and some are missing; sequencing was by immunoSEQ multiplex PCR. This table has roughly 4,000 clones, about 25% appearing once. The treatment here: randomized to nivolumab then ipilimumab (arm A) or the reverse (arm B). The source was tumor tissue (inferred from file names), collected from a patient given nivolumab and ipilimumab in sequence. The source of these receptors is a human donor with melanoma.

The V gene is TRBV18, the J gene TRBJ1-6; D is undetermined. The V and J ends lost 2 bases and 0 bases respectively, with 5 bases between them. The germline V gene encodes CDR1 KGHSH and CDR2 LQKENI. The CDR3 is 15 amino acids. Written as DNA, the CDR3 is TGTGCCAGCTCACCAACAAGCTCCTATAATTCACCCCTCCACTTT. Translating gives CASSPTSSYNSPLHF.

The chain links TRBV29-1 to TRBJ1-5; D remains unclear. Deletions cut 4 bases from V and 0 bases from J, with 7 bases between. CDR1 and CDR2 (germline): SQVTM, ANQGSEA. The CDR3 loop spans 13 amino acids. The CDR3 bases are TGCAGCGTTGTGTCCGATAGCAATCAGCCCCAGCATTTT. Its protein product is CSVVSDSNQPQHF.

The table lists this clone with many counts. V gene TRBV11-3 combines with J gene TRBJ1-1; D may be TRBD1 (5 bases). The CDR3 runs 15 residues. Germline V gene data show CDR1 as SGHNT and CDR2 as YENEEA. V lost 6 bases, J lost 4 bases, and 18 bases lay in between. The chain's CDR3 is CASRRDGAGRTEAFF. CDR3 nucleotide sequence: TGTGCCAGCAGACGGGATGGGGCAGGGCGCACTGAAGCTTTCTTT.

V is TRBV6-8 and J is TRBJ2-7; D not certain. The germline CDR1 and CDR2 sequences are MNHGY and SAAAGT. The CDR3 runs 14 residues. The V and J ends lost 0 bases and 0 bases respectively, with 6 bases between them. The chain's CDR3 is CASSYSRSSYEQYF. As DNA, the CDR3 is TGTGCCAGCAGTTACTCGAGGTCCTCCTACGAGCAGTACTTC.

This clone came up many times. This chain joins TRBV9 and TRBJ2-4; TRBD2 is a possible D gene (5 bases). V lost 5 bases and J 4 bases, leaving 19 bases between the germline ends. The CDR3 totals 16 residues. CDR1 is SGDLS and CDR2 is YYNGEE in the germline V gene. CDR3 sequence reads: CASSEVEVARKNIQYF. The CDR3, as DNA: TGTGCCAGCAGTGAAGTGGAGGTGGCGCGGAAAAACATTCAGTACTTC.

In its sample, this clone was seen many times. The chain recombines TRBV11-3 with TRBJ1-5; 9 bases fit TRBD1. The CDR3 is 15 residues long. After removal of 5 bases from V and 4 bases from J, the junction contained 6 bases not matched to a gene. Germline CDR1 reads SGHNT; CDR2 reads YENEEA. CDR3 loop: CASSQTGTGNQPQHF. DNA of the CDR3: TGTGCCAGCAGCCAAACCGGGACAGGGAATCAGCCCCAGCATTTT.

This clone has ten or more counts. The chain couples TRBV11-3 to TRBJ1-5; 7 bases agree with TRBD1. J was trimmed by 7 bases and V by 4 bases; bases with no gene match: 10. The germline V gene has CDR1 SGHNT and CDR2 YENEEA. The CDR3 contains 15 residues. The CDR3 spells CASSSLAGGKQPQHF. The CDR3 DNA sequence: TGTGCCAGCAGCTCGTTAGCAGGGGGAAAGCAGCCCCAGCATTTT.

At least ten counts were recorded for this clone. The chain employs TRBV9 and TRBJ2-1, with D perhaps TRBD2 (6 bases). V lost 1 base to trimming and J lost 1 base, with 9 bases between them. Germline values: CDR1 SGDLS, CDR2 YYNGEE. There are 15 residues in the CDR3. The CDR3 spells CASSVREWSYNEQFF. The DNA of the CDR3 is TGTGCCAGCAGCGTACGGGAGTGGTCCTACAATGAGCAGTTCTTC.

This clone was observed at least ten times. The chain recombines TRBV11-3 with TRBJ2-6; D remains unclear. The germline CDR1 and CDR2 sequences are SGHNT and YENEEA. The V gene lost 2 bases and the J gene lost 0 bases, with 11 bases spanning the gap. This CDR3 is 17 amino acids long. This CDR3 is CASSLSVSISGANVLTF. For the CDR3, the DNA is TGTGCCAGCAGCTTATCCGTCAGCATCTCTGGGGCCAACGTCCTGACTTTC.

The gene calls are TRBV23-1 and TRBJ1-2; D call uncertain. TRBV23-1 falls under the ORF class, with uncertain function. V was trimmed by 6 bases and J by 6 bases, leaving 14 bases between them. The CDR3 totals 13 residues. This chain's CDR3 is CASSLVGWDGYTF. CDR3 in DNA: TGCGCCAGCAGCTTAGTGGGCTGGGATGGCTACACCTTC.

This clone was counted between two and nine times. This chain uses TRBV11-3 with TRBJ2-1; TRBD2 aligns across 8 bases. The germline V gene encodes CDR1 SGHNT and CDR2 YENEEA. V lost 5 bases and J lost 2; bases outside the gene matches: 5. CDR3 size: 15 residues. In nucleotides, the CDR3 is TGTGCCAGCAGCGCAACTAGCGGACCCTACAATGAGCAGTTCTTC. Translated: CASSATSGPYNEQFF. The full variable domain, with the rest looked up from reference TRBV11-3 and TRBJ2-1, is EAGVVQSPRYKIIEKKQPVAFWCNPISGHNTLYWYLQNLGQGPELLIRYENEEAVDDSQLPKDRFSAERLKGVDSTLKIQPAELGDSAVYLCASSATSGPYNEQFFGPGTRLTVL.

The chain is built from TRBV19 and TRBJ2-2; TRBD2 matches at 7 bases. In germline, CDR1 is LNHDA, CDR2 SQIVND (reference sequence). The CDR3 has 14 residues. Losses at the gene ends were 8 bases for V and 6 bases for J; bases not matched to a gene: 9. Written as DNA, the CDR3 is TGTGCCAGTCGTTTGCGGGAGTACGCCGGGGAGCTGTTTTTT. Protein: CASRLREYAGELFF. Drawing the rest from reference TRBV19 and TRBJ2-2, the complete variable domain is DGGITQSPKYLFRKEGQNVTLSCEQNLNHDAMYWYRQDPGQGLRLIYYSQIVNDFQKGDIAEGYSVSREKKESFPLTVTSAQKNPTAFYLCASRLREYAGELFFGEGSRLTVL.

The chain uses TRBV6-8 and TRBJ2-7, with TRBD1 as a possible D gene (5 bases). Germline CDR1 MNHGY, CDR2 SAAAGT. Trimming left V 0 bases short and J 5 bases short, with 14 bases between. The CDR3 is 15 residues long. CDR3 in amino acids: CASSYSWEGVHEQYF. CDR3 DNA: TGTGCCAGCAGTTACTCTTGGGAAGGGGTCCACGAGCAGTACTTC.

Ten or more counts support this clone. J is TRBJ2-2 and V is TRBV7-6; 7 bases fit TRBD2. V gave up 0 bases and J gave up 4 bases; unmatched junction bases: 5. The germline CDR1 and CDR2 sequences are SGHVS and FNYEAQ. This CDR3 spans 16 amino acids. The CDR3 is CASSLAGGGSTGELFF. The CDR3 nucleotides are TGTGCCAGCAGCTTAGCGGGCGGGGGAAGCACCGGGGAGCTGTTTTTT.

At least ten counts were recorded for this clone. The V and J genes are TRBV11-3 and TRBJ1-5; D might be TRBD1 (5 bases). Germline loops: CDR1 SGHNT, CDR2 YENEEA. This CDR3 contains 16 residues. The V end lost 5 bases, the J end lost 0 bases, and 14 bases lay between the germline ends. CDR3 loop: CASSKGQAYSNQPQHF. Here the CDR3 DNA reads TGTGCCAGCAGCAAGGGGCAGGCATATAGCAATCAGCCCCAGCATTTT.

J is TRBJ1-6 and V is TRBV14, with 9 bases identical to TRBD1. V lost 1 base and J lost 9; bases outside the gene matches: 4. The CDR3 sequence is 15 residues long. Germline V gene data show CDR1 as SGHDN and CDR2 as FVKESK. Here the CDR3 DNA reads TGTGCCAGCAGCCAAGCAGGACAGGGGTTTTCACCCCTCCACTTT. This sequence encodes CASSQAGQGFSPLHF.